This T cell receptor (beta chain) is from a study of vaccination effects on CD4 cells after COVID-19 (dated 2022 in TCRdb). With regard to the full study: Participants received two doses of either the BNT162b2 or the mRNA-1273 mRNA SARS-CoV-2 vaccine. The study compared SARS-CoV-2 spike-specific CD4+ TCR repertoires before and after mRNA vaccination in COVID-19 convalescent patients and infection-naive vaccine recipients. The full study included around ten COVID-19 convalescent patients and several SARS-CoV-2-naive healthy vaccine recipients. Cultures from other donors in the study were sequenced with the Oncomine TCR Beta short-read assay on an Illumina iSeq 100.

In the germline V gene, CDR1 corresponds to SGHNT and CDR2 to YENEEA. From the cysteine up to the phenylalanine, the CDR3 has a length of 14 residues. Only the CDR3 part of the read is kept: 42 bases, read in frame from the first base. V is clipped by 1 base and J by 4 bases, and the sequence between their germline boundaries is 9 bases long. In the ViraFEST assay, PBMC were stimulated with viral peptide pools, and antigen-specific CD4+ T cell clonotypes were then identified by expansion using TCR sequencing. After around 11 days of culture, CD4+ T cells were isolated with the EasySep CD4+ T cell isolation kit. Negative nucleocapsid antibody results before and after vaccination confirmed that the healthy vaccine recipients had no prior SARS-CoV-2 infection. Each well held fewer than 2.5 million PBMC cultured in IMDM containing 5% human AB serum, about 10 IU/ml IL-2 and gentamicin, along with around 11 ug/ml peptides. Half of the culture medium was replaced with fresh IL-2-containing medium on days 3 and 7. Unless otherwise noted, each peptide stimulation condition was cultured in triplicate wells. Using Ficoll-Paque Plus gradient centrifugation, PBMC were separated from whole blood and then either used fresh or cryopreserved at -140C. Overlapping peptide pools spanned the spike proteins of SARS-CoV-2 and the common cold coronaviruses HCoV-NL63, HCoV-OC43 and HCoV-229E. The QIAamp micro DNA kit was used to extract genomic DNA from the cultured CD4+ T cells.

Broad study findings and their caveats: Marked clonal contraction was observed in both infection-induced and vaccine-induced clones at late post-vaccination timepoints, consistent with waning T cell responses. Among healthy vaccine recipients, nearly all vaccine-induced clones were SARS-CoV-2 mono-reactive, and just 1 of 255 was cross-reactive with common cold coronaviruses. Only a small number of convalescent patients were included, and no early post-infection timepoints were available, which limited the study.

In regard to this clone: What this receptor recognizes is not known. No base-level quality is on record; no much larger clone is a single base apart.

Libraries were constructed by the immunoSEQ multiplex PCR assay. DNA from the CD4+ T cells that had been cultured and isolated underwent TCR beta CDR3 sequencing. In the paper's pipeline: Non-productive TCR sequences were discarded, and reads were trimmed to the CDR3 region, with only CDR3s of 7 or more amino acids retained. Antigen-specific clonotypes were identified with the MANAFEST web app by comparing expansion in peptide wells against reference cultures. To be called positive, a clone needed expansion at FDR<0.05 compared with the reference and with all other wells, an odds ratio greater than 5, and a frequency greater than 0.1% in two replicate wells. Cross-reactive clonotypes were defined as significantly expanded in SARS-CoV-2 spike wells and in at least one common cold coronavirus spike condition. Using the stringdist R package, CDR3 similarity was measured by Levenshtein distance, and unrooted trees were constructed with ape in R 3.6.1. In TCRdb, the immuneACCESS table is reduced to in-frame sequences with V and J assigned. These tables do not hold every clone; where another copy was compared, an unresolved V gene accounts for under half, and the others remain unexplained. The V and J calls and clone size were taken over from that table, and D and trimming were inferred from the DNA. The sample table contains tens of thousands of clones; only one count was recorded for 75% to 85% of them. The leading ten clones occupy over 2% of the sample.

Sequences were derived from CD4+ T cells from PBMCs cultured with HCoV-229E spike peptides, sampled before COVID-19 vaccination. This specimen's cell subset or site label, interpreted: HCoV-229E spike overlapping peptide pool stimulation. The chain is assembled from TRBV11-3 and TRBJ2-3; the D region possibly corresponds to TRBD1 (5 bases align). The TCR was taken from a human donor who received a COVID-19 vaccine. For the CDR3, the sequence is CASSLGGYSDTQYF. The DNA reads TGTGCCAGCAGCTTAGGGGGCTACTCAGATACGCAGTATTTT.